The rows below give T cell receptor beta chains drawn from one sample of a study of CD8+CD57+ T cells in acquired aplastic anemia. TCRdb re-derived calls from the reads in MiXCR, one entry per CDR3 protein. This sample carries 80,000 to 100,000 distinct CDR3 sequences, 65% to 70% of them seen once, and the ten largest clones take 50% to 70%. The sequenced material came from sorted CD4+, CD8+, or CD8+CD57+ T cells (not recorded which) from PBMCs. The receptors were gathered from a human donor with aplastic anemia. Each CDR3 is given with its conserved first and last residue. Each record gives: J gene, D gene, V gene, clone size, CDR3 protein, CDR3 DNA. A D gene is named only where the DNA matches it firmly. Clone sizes are given selectively: once, few, many, or a class where the clone is expanded.

J: TRBJ2-2; D: NA; V: TRBV10-3; size: few; CDR3: CAISESDTGELFF; DNA: TGTGCCATCAGTGAGTCAGACACCGGGGAGCTGTTTTTT
J: TRBJ2-7; D: TRBD2; V: TRBV5-1; size: NA; CDR3: CASSLASGLPAGEQYF; DNA: TGCGCCAGCAGCTTGGCTAGCGGACTCCCAGCGGGGGAGCAGTACTTC
J: TRBJ1-1; D: NA; V: TRBV7-2; size: NA; CDR3: CASSLVLIGTEAFF; DNA: TGTGCCAGCAGCTTAGTTCTTATCGGAACTGAAGCTTTCTTT
J: TRBJ1-1; D: NA; V: TRBV19; size: NA; CDR3: CASSTSMNTEAFF; DNA: TGTGCCAGTAGTACCTCCATGAACACTGAAGCTTTCTTT
J: TRBJ1-6; D: NA; V: TRBV9; size: NA; CDR3: CASRRGEGGSPLHF; DNA: TGTGCCAGCAGGCGGGGGGAGGGGGGTTCACCCCTCCACTTT
J: TRBJ1-6; D: TRBD1; V: TRBV10-3; size: NA; CDR3: CAITEGQGISPLHF; DNA: TGTGCCATCACCGAGGGACAGGGGATTTCACCCCTCCACTTT
J: TRBJ2-5; D: NA; V: TRBV7-8; size: NA; CDR3: CASSGRRETQYF; DNA: TGTGCCAGCAGCGGGAGACGAGAGACCCAGTACTTC
J: TRBJ2-3; D: TRBD1; V: TRBV2; size: NA; CDR3: CASSDRGKDTQYF; DNA: TGTGCCAGCAGTGACAGGGGGAAAGATACGCAGTATTTT
J: TRBJ2-1; D: NA; V: TRBV19; size: NA; CDR3: CASSIAVGSYNEQFF; DNA: TGTGCCAGTAGTATAGCAGTGGGCTCCTACAATGAGCAGTTCTTC
J: TRBJ1-2; D: NA; V: TRBV4-2; size: NA; CDR3: CASSQSPGMGGYTF; DNA: TGTGCCAGCAGTCAAAGCCCGGGGATGGGAGGCTACACCTTC
J: TRBJ1-3; D: NA; V: TRBV19; size: NA; CDR3: CASSISRNTIYF; DNA: TGTGCCAGTAGTATAAGCCGAAACACCATATATTTT
J: TRBJ1-5; D: NA; V: TRBV15; size: NA; CDR3: CATSRDRSNQPQHF; DNA: TGTGCCACCAGCAGAGACAGGAGCAATCAGCCCCAGCATTTT
J: TRBJ2-1; D: TRBD2; V: TRBV15; size: NA; CDR3: CATALAGYNEQLF; DNA: TGTGCCACCGCCCTAGCGGGGTACAATGAGCAGCTCTTC
J: TRBJ2-3; D: NA; V: TRBV10-1; size: NA; CDR3: CASSEGPGEASSDTQYF; DNA: TGCGCCAGCAGTGAAGGTCCCGGCGAAGCAAGTTCGGATACGCAGTATTTT
J: TRBJ2-7; D: TRBD1; V: TRBV20-1; size: once; CDR3: CSARGRQGVYGQYF; DNA: TGCAGTGCTAGAGGTCGACAGGGGGTCTACGGGCAGTACTTC
J: TRBJ2-7; D: TRBD2; V: TRBV20-1; size: few; CDR3: CSARDGVGAGGYEQYF; DNA: TGCAGTGCTAGAGATGGGGTAGGGGCGGGAGGCTACGAGCAGTACTTC
J: TRBJ2-7; D: NA; V: TRBV2; size: once; CDR3: CASSVEGFYEQYF; DNA: TGTGCCAGCAGTGTAGAGGGGTTCTACGAGCAGTACTTC
J: TRBJ2-7; D: TRBD2; V: TRBV20-1; size: many; CDR3: CSARDRTSGIYEQYF; DNA: TGCAGTGCTAGAGATAGGACTAGCGGGATATACGAGCAGTACTTC
J: TRBJ2-1; D: NA; V: TRBV24-1; size: NA; CDR3: CATSDWAGSNEQFF; DNA: TGTGCCACCAGTGATTGGGCGGGGAGCAATGAGCAGTTCTTC
J: TRBJ2-7; D: TRBD2; V: TRBV6-1; size: NA; CDR3: CASSDLRGAGGYEQYF; DNA: TGTGCCAGCAGTGACCTGCGAGGGGCGGGGGGGTACGAGCAGTACTTC
J: TRBJ2-7; D: TRBD1; V: TRBV20-1; size: NA; CDR3: CSAWGQGEQYF; DNA: TGCAGTGCTTGGGGACAGGGCGAGCAGTACTTC
J: TRBJ2-1; D: NA; V: TRBV24-1; size: few; CDR3: CATSDTVPSYISEQFF; DNA: TGTGCCACCAGTGATACGGTACCATCGTACATCAGTGAGCAGTTCTTC
J: TRBJ1-6; D: NA; V: TRBV6-1; size: NA; CDR3: CASIRFVGEALHF; DNA: TGTGCCAGCATTAGGTTTGTGGGGGAGGCCCTCCACTTT
J: TRBJ2-7; D: NA; V: TRBV15; size: NA; CDR3: CATGGGDLYEQYF; DNA: TGTGCTACCGGAGGCGGGGACCTCTACGAGCAGTACTTC
J: TRBJ2-7; D: TRBD1; V: TRBV20-1; size: NA; CDR3: CSARAGTGRHEQYF; DNA: TGCAGTGCTAGGGCGGGGACAGGGAGGCACGAGCAGTACTTC
J: TRBJ2-4; D: NA; V: TRBV25-1; size: NA; CDR3: CASSDIRAAKNIQYF; DNA: TGTGCCAGCAGTGATATCCGAGCAGCCAAAAACATTCAGTACTTC
J: TRBJ1-5; D: NA; V: TRBV20-1; size: NA; CDR3: CSASVRAGSNQPQHF; DNA: TGCAGTGCTAGTGTTCGTGCGGGGAGCAATCAGCCCCAGCATTTT